A selection of T cell receptor beta chains follows, all from one sample in a study of cytomegalovirus exposure and HLA in healthy donors. TCRdb's copy holds only in-frame clones and misses some; the assay was immunoSEQ multiplex PCR. The table lists under 130,000 clones, 60% to 85% of them singletons, with around 1.2% in the top ten. Material for sequencing was PBMCs. The receptors shown here come from a man in his forties or fifties in good health and CMV-seronegative. Each CDR3 is given without its conserved first and last residue. Fields, in order: J gene, V gene, CDR3 length, CDR3 protein.

j_call: TRBJ2-7; v_call: TRBV5-6; cdr3_length: 14; cdr3_aa: ASSSWQFQGSYEQY
j_call: TRBJ1-1; v_call: TRBV5-8; cdr3_length: 13; cdr3_aa: ASSLSGMRYTEAF
j_call: TRBJ1-4; v_call: TRBV19; cdr3_length: 13; cdr3_aa: ASSIGTGAGEKLF
j_call: TRBJ2-7; v_call: TRBV11-3; cdr3_length: 11; cdr3_aa: ASSTGALYEQY
j_call: TRBJ2-6; v_call: TRBV7-3; cdr3_length: 11; cdr3_aa: ASTIAGANVLT
j_call: TRBJ2-7; v_call: TRBV6-1; cdr3_length: 12; cdr3_aa: ASSSQGGRYEQY
j_call: TRBJ1-5; v_call: TRBV19; cdr3_length: 13; cdr3_aa: ASRAGGSGNQPQH
j_call: TRBJ1-2; v_call: TRBV19; cdr3_length: 13; cdr3_aa: ASRTGGNSRDGYT
j_call: TRBJ2-1; v_call: TRBV10-1; cdr3_length: 12; cdr3_aa: ASSEREYYNEQF
j_call: TRBJ2-7; v_call: TRBV18; cdr3_length: 14; cdr3_aa: ASSPRGGNVVYEQY
j_call: TRBJ2-7; v_call: TRBV5-1; cdr3_length: 11; cdr3_aa: ASTGTGSYEQY
j_call: TRBJ2-5; v_call: TRBV30; cdr3_length: 11; cdr3_aa: ASKGQGKETQY
j_call: TRBJ1-6; v_call: TRBV7-2; cdr3_length: 13; cdr3_aa: ASRFSGIYNSPLH
j_call: TRBJ1-1; v_call: TRBV13; cdr3_length: 11; cdr3_aa: ASSLGQAREAF
j_call: TRBJ2-7; v_call: TRBV27; cdr3_length: 12; cdr3_aa: ASRDRGANYEQY
j_call: TRBJ1-1; v_call: TRBV7-3; cdr3_length: 12; cdr3_aa: ASSSTGGSTEAF
j_call: TRBJ2-7; v_call: TRBV5-6; cdr3_length: 14; cdr3_aa: ASSGRHSGSRYEQY
j_call: TRBJ1-6; v_call: TRBV7-6; cdr3_length: 13; cdr3_aa: ASSLADRGQSPLH
j_call: TRBJ2-1; v_call: TRBV30; cdr3_length: 15; cdr3_aa: AWSGGGAGSSYNEQF
j_call: TRBJ1-4; v_call: TRBV27; cdr3_length: 12; cdr3_aa: ASSSGGANKKLF
j_call: TRBJ2-7; v_call: TRBV10-1; cdr3_length: 11; cdr3_aa: ASSEYRAYEQY
j_call: TRBJ2-3; v_call: TRBV6-1; cdr3_length: 13; cdr3_aa: ASSEGTGETDTQY
j_call: TRBJ1-6; v_call: TRBV6-5; cdr3_length: 14; cdr3_aa: ASSFGRVTYNSPLH
j_call: TRBJ2-2; v_call: TRBV5-4; cdr3_length: 16; cdr3_aa: ASSLDIPAGINTGELF
j_call: TRBJ2-1; v_call: TRBV4-1; cdr3_length: 15; cdr3_aa: ASSQSLAGISYNEQF
j_call: TRBJ2-7; v_call: TRBV6-1; cdr3_length: 13; cdr3_aa: ASSAGGLLSYEQY
j_call: TRBJ2-5; v_call: TRBV7-7; cdr3_length: 12; cdr3_aa: ASSFRGGRETQY
j_call: TRBJ2-2; v_call: TRBV19; cdr3_length: 12; cdr3_aa: ASSIGTHTGELF
j_call: TRBJ2-2; v_call: TRBV19; cdr3_length: 13; cdr3_aa: ASSIRGSNTGELF
j_call: TRBJ2-7; v_call: TRBV5-3; cdr3_length: 14; cdr3_aa: ARSPTSRQGVYEQY
j_call: TRBJ2-2; v_call: TRBV7-2; cdr3_length: 13; cdr3_aa: ASSLEQGGTGELF
j_call: TRBJ1-1; v_call: TRBV11-2; cdr3_length: 15; cdr3_aa: ASSPGRGRRMNTEAF
j_call: TRBJ1-2; v_call: TRBV7-8; cdr3_length: 11; cdr3_aa: ASSLTGHYGYT
j_call: TRBJ1-1; v_call: TRBV19; cdr3_length: 9; cdr3_aa: ASRFSTEAF
j_call: TRBJ2-7; v_call: TRBV7-2; cdr3_length: 10; cdr3_aa: ASSLVGVEQY
j_call: TRBJ1-4; v_call: TRBV5-1; cdr3_length: 14; cdr3_aa: ASSPDQGGSGEKLF
j_call: TRBJ2-7; v_call: TRBV2; cdr3_length: 16; cdr3_aa: ASSAKLTYGTSGCEQY
j_call: TRBJ2-1; v_call: TRBV27; cdr3_length: 14; cdr3_aa: ASRPPGLAGFNEQF
j_call: TRBJ1-5; v_call: TRBV6-5; cdr3_length: 12; cdr3_aa: ASRYDRGRQPQH
j_call: TRBJ1-4; v_call: TRBV28; cdr3_length: 13; cdr3_aa: ASSLWGGGEEKLF
j_call: TRBJ1-2; v_call: TRBV11-1; cdr3_length: 13; cdr3_aa: ASSLPAPGGGGYT
j_call: TRBJ2-1; v_call: TRBV6-5; cdr3_length: 12; cdr3_aa: ASSGQGAIKGWF
j_call: TRBJ1-5; v_call: TRBV18; cdr3_length: 13; cdr3_aa: ASSPQGQGGQPQH
j_call: TRBJ2-2; v_call: TRBV21-1; cdr3_length: 14; cdr3_aa: ASSKEEGVATGELF
j_call: TRBJ2-6; v_call: TRBV5-1; cdr3_length: 16; cdr3_aa: ASSSTGTDSSGANVLT
j_call: TRBJ1-2; v_call: TRBV5-1; cdr3_length: 11; cdr3_aa: ASSLVVRDGYT
j_call: TRBJ2-4; v_call: TRBV5-4; cdr3_length: 12; cdr3_aa: ASRQGGGLDIQY
j_call: TRBJ2-1; v_call: TRBV11-3; cdr3_length: 14; cdr3_aa: ASSSLRSGEYNEQF
j_call: TRBJ1-1; v_call: TRBV4-1; cdr3_length: 13; cdr3_aa: ASSHGQGAGTEAF
j_call: TRBJ1-5; v_call: TRBV2; cdr3_length: 12; cdr3_aa: ASSGDRVWQPQH
j_call: TRBJ1-1; v_call: TRBV19; cdr3_length: 10; cdr3_aa: ASRQGYTEAF
j_call: TRBJ2-5; v_call: TRBV19; cdr3_length: 19; cdr3_aa: ASSNSIGGPTSGGVEETQY
j_call: TRBJ2-1; v_call: TRBV10-1; cdr3_length: 14; cdr3_aa: ASSDLAGSSYNEQF